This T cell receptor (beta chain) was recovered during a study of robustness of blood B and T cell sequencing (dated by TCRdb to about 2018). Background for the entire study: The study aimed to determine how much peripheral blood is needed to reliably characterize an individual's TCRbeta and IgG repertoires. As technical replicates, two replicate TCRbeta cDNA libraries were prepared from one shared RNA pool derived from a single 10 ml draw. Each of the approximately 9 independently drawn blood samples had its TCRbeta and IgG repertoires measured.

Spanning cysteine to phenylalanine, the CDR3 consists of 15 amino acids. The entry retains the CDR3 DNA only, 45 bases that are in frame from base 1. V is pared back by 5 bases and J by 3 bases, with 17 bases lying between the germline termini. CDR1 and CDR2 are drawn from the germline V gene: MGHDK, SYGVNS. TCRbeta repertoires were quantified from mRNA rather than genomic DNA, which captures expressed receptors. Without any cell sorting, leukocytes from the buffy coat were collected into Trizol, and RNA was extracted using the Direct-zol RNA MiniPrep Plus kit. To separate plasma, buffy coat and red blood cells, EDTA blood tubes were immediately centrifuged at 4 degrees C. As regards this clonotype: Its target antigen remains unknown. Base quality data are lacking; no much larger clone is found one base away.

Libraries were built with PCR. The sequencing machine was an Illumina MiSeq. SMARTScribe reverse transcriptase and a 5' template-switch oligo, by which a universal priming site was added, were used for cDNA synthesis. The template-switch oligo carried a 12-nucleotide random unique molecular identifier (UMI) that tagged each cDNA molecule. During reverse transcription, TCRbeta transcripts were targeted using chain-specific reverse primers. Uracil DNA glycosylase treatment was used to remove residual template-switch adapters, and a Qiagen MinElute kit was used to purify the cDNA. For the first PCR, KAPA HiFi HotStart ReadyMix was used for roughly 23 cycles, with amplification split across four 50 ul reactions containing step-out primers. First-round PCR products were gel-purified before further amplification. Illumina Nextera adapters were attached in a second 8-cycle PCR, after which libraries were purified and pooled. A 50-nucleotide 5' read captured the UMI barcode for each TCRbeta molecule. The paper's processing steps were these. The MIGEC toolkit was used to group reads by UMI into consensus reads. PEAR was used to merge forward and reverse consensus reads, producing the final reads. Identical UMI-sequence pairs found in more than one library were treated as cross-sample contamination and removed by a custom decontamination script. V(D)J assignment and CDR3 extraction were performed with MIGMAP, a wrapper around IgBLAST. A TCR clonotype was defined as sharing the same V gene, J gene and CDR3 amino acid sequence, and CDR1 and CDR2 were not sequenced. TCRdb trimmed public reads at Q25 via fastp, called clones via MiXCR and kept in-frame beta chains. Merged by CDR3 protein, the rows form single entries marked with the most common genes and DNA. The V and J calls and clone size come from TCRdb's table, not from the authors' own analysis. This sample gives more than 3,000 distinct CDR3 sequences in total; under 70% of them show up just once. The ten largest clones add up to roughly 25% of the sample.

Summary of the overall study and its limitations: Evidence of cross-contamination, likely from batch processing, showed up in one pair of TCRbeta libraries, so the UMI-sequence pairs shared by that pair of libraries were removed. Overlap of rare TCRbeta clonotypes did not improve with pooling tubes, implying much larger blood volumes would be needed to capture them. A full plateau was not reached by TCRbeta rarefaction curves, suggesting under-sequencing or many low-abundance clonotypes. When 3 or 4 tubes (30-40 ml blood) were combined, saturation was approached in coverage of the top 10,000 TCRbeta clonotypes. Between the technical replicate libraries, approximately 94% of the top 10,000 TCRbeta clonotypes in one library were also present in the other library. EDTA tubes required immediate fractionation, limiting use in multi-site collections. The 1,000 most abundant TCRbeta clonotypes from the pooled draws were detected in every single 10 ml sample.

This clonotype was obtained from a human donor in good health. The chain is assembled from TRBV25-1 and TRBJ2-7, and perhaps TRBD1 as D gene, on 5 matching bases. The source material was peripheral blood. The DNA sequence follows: TGTGCCAGCAGTCTTCCCCGAGACAGCCACTACGAGCAGTACTTC. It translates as CASSLPRDSHYEQYF.